This record looks at one T cell receptor (beta chain) sequence and its context. The sample originates from a study of blood T cell repertoires in COVID-19. On the study more broadly: Researchers got acute and convalescent COVID-19 samples from the United States, Italy and Spain. From T cells, B-cell-depleted T cells, or PBMCs came the material, which was cDNA or gDNA.

Deletions cut 4 bases from V and 3 bases from J, with 9 bases between. This CDR3 comprises 13 residues. Germline values: CDR1 SGHKS, CDR2 YYEKEE (reference sequence). Living in roughly 25 US areas, the participants were between roughly 18 and 90 years of age. Authors' data handling: Scientists estimated how many nucleated cells there were by amplifying reference gene primers. The table came from immunoSEQ multiplex PCR; TCRdb's copy has only in-frame clones and leaves some out. The V and J calls and clone size are taken from that table; D and trimming were inferred from the DNA. The data hold over 300,000 clones, with more than 75% observed a single time.

This chain uses TRBV5-5 with TRBJ2-3; maybe TRBD1 (5 bases). Input material: PBMCs or T cells enriched from blood (not recorded which). This clonotype originated in a young woman with acute COVID-19. CDR3 coding DNA: TGTGCCAGCAGCCCCCGACAGACAGATACGCAGTATTTT. Residues: CASSPRQTDTQYF. The variable domain in full, completed from reference TRBV5-5 and TRBJ2-3, reads DAGVTQSPTHLIKTRGQQVTLRCSPISGHKSVSWYQQVLGQGPQFIFQYYEKEERGRGNFPDRFSARQFPNYSSELNVNALLLGDSALYLCASSPRQTDTQYFGPGTRLTVL.